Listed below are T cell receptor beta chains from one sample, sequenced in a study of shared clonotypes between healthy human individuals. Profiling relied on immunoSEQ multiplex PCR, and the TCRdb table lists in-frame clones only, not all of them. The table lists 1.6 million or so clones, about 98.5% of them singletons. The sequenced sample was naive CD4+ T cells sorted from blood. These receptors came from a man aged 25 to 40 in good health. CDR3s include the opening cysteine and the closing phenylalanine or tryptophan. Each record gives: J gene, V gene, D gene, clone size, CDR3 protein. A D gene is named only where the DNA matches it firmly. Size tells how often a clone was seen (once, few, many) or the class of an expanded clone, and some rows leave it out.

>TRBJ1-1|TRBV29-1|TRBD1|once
CSVHRGLEAFF
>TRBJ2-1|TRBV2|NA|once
CASRGVQANEQFF
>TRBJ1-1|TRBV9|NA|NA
CASSVTGTPLEAFF
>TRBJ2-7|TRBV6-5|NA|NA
CASSSSYGSSYEQYF
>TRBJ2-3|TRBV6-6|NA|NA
CASSYWGDTDTQYF
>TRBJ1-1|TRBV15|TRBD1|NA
CATSRVLRTGRLLNTEAFF
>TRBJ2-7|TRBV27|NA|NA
CASSSRSSGPTYEQYF
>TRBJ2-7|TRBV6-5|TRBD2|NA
CASSYVGLAGHSEQYF
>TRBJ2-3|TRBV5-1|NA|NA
CASSLVGNTDTQYF
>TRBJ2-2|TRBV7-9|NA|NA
CASSLRNTGELFF
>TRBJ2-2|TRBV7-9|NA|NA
CASSHSRVSGVTGELFF
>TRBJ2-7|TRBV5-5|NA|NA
CASSLGQASYEQYF
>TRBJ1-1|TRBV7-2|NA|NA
CASSFFGMNTEAFF
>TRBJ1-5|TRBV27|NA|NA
CASSPRALGSNQPQHF
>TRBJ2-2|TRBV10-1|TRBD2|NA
CASSGLAGANTGELFF
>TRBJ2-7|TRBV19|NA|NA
CASSIVYPPYEQYF
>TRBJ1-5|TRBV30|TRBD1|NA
CACNRGGQPQHF
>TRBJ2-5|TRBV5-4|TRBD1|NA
CASSRDREETQYF
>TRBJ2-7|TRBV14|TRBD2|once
CASSQAGTSGSGTYF
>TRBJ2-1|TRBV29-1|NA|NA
CSVGGQAADSYNEQFF
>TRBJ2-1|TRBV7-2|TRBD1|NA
CASSLEARGIYNEQFF
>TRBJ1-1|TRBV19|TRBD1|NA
CASSIRSVGGKNTEAFF
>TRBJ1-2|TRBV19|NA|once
CASSIDAAGGYGYTF
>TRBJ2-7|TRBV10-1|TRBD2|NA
CASSPGTSGSYEQYF
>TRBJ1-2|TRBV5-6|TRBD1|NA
CASSLRQGADGYTF
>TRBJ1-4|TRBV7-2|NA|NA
CASSQFDEKLFF
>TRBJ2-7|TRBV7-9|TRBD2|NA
CASSFPGRDYSYEQYF
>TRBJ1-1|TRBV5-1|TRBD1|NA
CASSLIGQGTISVTEAFF
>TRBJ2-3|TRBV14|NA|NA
CASSTSADTQYF
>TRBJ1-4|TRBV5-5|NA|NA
CASSLGRPEKLFF
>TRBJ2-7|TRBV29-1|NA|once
CSVVWGHYEQYF
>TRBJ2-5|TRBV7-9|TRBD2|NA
CASSPPVIAGLETQYF
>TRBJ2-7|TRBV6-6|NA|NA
CASERSGEQYF
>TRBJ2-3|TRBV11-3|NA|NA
CASSSGTSTDTQYF
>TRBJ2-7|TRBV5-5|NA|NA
CASSLAPGATSYEQYF